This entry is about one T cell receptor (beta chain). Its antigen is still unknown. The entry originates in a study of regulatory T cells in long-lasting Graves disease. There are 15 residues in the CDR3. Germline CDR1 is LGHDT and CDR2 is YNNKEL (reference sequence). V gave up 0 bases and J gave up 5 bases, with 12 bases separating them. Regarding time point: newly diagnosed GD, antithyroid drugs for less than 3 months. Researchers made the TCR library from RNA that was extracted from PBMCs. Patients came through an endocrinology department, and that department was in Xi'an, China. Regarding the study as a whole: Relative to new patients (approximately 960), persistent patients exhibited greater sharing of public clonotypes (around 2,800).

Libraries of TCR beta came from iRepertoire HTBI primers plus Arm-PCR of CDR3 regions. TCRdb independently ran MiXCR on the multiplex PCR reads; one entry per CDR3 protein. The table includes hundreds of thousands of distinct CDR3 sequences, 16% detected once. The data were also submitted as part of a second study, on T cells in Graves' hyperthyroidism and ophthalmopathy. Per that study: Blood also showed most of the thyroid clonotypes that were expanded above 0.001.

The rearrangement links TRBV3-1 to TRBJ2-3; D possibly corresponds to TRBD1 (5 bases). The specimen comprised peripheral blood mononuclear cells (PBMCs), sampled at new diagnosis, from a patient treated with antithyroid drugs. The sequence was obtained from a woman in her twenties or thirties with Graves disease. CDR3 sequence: CASSQEGRDGDTQYF. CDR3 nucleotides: TGTGCCAGCAGCCAAGAAGGCAGGGATGGAGATACGCAGTATTTT.